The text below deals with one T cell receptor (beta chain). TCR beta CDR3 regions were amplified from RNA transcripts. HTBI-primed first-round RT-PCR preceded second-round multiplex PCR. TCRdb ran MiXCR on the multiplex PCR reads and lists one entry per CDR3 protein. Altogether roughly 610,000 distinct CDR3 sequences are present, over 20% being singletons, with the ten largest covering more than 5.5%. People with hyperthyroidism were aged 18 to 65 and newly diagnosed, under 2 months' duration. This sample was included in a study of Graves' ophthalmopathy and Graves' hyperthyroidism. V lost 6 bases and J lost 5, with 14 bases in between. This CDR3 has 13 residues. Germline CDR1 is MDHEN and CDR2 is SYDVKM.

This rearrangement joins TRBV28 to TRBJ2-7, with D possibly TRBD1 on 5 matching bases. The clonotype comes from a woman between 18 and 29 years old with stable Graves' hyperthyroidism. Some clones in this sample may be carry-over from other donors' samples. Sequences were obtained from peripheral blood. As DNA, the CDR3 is TGTGCCAGCAGGCACCCAGGGAACCACGAGCAGTACTTC. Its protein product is CASRHPGNHEQYF.